The 16 T cell receptor beta chains in this list originate from one sample, sequenced in a study of CD8 T cells in Susac syndrome (dated 2019 in TCRdb). Libraries came from the immunoSEQ multiplex PCR assay. RNA was extracted using the RNeasy kit, and roughly 0.5 to 1 ug of the RNA was reverse transcribed with random hexamers. TCRdb handled the public reads itself, with Q25 trimming in fastp and clone calling in MiXCR, and kept productive beta chains. Here each entry gathers all rows of one CDR3 protein and keeps the most common genes and DNA. For this sample there are 77,000 or so distinct CDR3 sequences; just under 95% appear just once. The leading ten clones occupy around 0.4% of the sample. Material for sequencing was CD8+ T cells from PBMCs. The receptors were gathered from a human donor with multiple sclerosis.

This rearrangement joins TRBV20-1 to TRBJ2-2, with 7 positions matching TRBD1. Germline V gene sequence: CDR1 DFQATT, CDR2 SNEGSKA (reference sequence). The CDR3 contains 16 residues. Trimming removed 3 bases from V and 1 base from J; junction bases left unmatched: 8. The CDR3 coding sequence is TGCAGTGCTAGTTCAAGGGGACAGAGGAACACCGGGGAGCTGTTTTTT. It translates to CSASSRGQRNTGELFF.

The chain is built from TRBV27 and TRBJ1-1; tentative D call: TRBD1 (5 bases). Germline V gene sequence: CDR1 MNHEY, CDR2 SMNVEV (reference sequence). V lost 2 bases, J lost 4 bases, and 11 bases lay in between. The CDR3 totals 14 residues. In nucleotides, the CDR3 is TGTGCCAGCAGTTTAACGCAGGGCTTCACTGAAGCTTTCTTT. Translated: CASSLTQGFTEAFF.

The chain has TRBV6-5 and TRBJ2-1; possibly TRBD2 for D (6 bases). This CDR3 comprises 18 residues. CDR1 is MNHEY and CDR2 is SVGAGI in the germline V gene. Trimming removed 2 bases from V and 0 bases from J, with 17 bases in between. Here the CDR3 reads CASSYRGVAEISYNEQFF. The CDR3 region has the DNA TGTGCCAGCAGTTACCGAGGAGTAGCGGAAATCTCCTACAATGAGCAGTTCTTC.

V gene TRBV27 combines with J gene TRBJ2-7; 7 bases align to TRBD1. With 6 bases clipped from V and 3 bases from J, the junction kept 8 bases outside the gene matches. CDR1 is MNHEY and CDR2 is SMNVEV in the germline V gene (reference sequence). The CDR3 has 14 amino acids. The CDR3 DNA follows: TGTGCCAGCAGCTCATTGACAGGGCGCTACGAGCAGTACTTC. The encoded protein is CASSSLTGRYEQYF.

V usage is TRBV12-3 or TRBV12-4 and J usage is TRBJ1-2; no clear D gene. The V end lost 3 bases, the J end lost 8 bases, and 7 bases lay between the germline ends. The CDR3 length is 11 residues. CDR3 amino acids: CASSFGSGYTF. CDR3 in DNA: TGTGCCAGCAGTTTTGGGTCCGGCTACACCTTC.

The count of this clonotype is one. This chain links TRBV25-1 with TRBJ2-2, with D perhaps given as TRBD1 or TRBD2 (6 bases each). V was trimmed by 4 bases and J by 8 bases, leaving 26 bases between them. The CDR3 is 18 amino acids. Germline V gives CDR1 MGHDK, CDR2 SYGVNS. DNA for the CDR3: TGTGCCAGCAGTGCGACAAAGGGGGATTGGGGGGCAGGTGGGGAGCTGTTTTTT. Its protein is CASSATKGDWGAGGELFF.

V usage is TRBV27 and J usage is TRBJ1-1, with D perhaps TRBD1 (5 bases). This CDR3 is built from 12 residues. Germline V gives CDR1 MNHEY, CDR2 SMNVEV (reference sequence). V shed 5 bases and J shed 10 bases, with 14 bases lying between them. The CDR3, as DNA: TGTGCCAGCAGTGTAATTGGGGCTCGAGCTTTCTTT. This encodes CASSVIGARAFF.

The rearrangement joins TRBV27 to TRBJ2-3; 7 bases align to TRBD2. Germline V lookup: CDR1 MNHEY, CDR2 SMNVEV (reference sequence). The CDR3 length is 14 residues. Trimming at V came to 6 bases and at J to 0 bases, leaving 3 bases not matched to a gene. The CDR3 bases are TGTGCCAGCAGCGAAGCGGGAAGCACAGATACGCAGTATTTT. Protein: CASSEAGSTDTQYF.

The chain recombines TRBV19 with TRBJ2-2, with TRBD1 matching over 12 bases. The CDR3 spans 14 residues. The germline CDR1 and CDR2 sequences are LNHDA and SQIVND (reference sequence). After removal of 6 bases from V and 6 bases from J, the junction contained 2 bases not matched to a gene. This CDR3 reads CASRWDRGPGELFF. Here the CDR3 DNA reads TGTGCCAGTAGATGGGACAGGGGGCCCGGGGAGCTGTTTTTT.

The V gene is TRBV23-1, the J gene TRBJ2-3; 12 bases are shared with TRBD2. TRBV23-1 falls under the ORF class, with uncertain function. The trim removed 2 bases at V and 1 base at J, leaving 4 bases unmatched. CDR3 size: 17 residues. Here the CDR3 reads CASSQLAGGVGTDTQYF. The CDR3 DNA reads as TGCGCCAGCAGTCAACTAGCGGGAGGGGTGGGCACAGATACGCAGTATTTT.

The V call is TRBV4-1, the J call TRBJ1-5, with 7 bases matching TRBD1. The V gene end was trimmed by 4 bases and the J gene end by 0 bases; junction bases not matched to a gene: 6. Germline V gene lookup returns CDR1 MGHRA and CDR2 YSYEKL. The CDR3 contains 16 residues. CDR3 sequence: CASSPGGLDSNQPQHF. The CDR3 DNA is TGCGCCAGCAGCCCAGGGGGTCTGGATAGCAATCAGCCCCAGCATTTT.

The rearrangement uses TRBV9 and TRBJ1-2, with 7 bases identical to TRBD1. This CDR3 spans 15 amino acids. In germline, CDR1 is SGDLS, CDR2 YYNGEE. The V and J ends lost 4 bases and 4 bases, in that order; junction bases with no gene match: 10. The CDR3 loop reads CASSTPPGQLYGYTF. The CDR3 DNA reads as TGTGCCAGCAGCACGCCACCGGGACAGCTCTATGGCTACACCTTC.

The chain recombines TRBV29-1 with TRBJ1-1; TRBD1 matches at 7 bases. The length of the CDR3 is 11 residues. The V segment lost 7 bases and the J segment 6 bases; nucleotides outside the gene matches: 5. The germline CDR1 and CDR2 sequences are SQVTM and ANQGSEA. CDR3 nucleotide sequence: TGCAGCGGACAGGGTTCCTCTGAAGCTTTCTTT. Translating it yields CSGQGSSEAFF.

V gene TRBV27 combines with J gene TRBJ2-7, with D possibly TRBD2 on 7 matching bases. There are 18 residues in the CDR3. Trimming removed 8 bases at V and 2 bases at J, with 28 bases between. Germline V gene data show CDR1 as MNHEY and CDR2 as SMNVEV (reference sequence). The CDR3 DNA sequence: TGTGCCAGCTCCGGGACAAATCCGACCCGGGGGACTACCTACGAGCAGTACTTC. Translation: CASSGTNPTRGTTYEQYF.

The chain couples TRBV7-9 to TRBJ2-1, with D possibly being TRBD1 (5 bases). CDR3 size: 16 residues. The V end lost 1 base, the J end lost 1 base, and 11 bases lay between the germline ends. Per the germline V gene, CDR1 is SEHNR and CDR2 is FQNEAQ (reference sequence). Here the CDR3 reads CASSLDGRASYNEQFF. CDR3 coding DNA: TGTGCCAGCAGCTTAGACGGCAGGGCATCCTACAATGAGCAGTTCTTC.

The V and J genes are TRBV20-1 and TRBJ1-1, with D tentatively TRBD1 (6 bases). V was cut by 6 bases and J by 2 bases, with 16 bases left in between. Looked up from germline, CDR1 is DFQATT and CDR2 is SNEGSKA (reference sequence). The CDR3 extends over 14 amino acids. CDR3 coding DNA: TGCAGTGCCTCACCAAAGGACAGAAACACTGAAGCTTTCTTT. Residues: CSASPKDRNTEAFF.